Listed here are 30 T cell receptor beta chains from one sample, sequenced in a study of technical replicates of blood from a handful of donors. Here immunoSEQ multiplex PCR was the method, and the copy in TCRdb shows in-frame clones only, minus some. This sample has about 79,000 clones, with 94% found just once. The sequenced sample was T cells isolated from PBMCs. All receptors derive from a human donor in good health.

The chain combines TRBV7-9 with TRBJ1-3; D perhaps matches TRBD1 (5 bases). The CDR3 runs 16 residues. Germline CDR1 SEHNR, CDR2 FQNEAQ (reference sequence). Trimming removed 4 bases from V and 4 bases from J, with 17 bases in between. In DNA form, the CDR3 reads TGTGCCAGCAGCTGGGACTTTCAGGTAACCGGAAACACCATATATTTT. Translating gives CASSWDFQVTGNTIYF.

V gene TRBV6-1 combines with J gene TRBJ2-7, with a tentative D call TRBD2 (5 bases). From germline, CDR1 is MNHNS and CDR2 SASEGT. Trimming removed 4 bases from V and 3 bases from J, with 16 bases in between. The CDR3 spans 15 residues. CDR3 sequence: CASSGPSGSLYEQYF. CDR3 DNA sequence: TGTGCCAGCAGTGGGCCATCGGGGTCACTCTACGAGCAGTACTTC.

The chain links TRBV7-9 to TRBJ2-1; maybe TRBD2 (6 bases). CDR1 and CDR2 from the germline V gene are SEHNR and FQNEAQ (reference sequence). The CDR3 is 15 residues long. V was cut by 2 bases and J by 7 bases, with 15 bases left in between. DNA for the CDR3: TGTGCCAGCAGCTTATGGGGCGGGATAGGGAATGAGCAGTTCTTC. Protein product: CASSLWGGIGNEQFF.

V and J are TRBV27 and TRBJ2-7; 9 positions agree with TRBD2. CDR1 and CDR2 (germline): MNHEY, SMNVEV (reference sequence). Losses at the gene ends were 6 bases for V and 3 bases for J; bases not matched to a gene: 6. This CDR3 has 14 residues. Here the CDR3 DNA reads TGTGCCAGCAGGTCGACTAGCGGATACTACGAGCAGTACTTC. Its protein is CASRSTSGYYEQYF.

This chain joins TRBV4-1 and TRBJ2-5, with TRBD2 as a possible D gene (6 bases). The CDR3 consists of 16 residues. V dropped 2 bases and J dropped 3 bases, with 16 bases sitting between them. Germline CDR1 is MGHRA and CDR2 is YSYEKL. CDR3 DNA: TGCGCCAGCAGCCAAACGCGGGGTAATGAAGAAGAGACCCAGTACTTC. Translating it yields CASSQTRGNEEETQYF.

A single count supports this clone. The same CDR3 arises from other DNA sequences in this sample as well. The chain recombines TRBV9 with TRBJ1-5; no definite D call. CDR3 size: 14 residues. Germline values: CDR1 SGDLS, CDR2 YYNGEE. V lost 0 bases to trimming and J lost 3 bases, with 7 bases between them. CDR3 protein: CASSVGQNNQPQHF. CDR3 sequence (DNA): TGTGCCAGCAGCGTAGGTCAGAACAATCAGCCCCAGCATTTT. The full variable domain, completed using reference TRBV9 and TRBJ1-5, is DSGVTQTPKHLITATGQRVTLRCSPRSGDLSVYWYQQSLDQGLQFLIQYYNGEERAKGNILERFSAQQFPDLHSELNLSSLELGDSALYFCASSVGQNNQPQHFGDGTRLSIL.

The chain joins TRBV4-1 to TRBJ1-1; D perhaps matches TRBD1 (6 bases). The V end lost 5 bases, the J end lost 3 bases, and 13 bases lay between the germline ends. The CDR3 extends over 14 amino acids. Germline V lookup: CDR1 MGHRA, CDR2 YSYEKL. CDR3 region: CASSGGGPYTEAFF. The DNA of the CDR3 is TGCGCCAGCAGCGGGGGGGGGCCTTACACTGAAGCTTTCTTT.

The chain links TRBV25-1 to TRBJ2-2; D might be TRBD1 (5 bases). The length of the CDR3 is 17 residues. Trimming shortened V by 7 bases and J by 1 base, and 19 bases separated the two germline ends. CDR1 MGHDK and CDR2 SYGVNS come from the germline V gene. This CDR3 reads CASIRSGSQGNTGELFF. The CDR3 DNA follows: TGTGCCAGCATCCGATCGGGCAGTCAGGGGAACACCGGGGAGCTGTTTTTT.

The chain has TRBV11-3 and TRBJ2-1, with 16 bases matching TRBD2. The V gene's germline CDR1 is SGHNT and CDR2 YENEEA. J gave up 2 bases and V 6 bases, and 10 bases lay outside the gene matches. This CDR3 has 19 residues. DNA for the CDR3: TGTGCCAGCAGGTCTAGCGGCGGGACTAGCGGGGGGGCCTACAATGAGCAGTTCTTC. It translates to CASRSSGGTSGGAYNEQFF. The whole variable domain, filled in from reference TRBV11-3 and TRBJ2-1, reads EAGVVQSPRYKIIEKKQPVAFWCNPISGHNTLYWYLQNLGQGPELLIRYENEEAVDDSQLPKDRFSAERLKGVDSTLKIQPAELGDSAVYLCASRSSGGTSGGAYNEQFFGPGTRLTVL.

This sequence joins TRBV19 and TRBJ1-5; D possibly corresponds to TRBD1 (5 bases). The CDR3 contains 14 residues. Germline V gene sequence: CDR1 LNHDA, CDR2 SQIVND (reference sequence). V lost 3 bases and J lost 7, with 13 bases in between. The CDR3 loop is CASSIGGRAQPQHF. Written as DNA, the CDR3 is TGTGCCAGTAGTATTGGGGGGAGGGCCCAGCCCCAGCATTTT.

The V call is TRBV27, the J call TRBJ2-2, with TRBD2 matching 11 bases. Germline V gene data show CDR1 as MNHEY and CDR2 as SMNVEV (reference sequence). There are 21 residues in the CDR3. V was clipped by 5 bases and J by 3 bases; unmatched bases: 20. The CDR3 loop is CASSPQPGAPGLADHTGELFF. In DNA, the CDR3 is TGTGCCAGCAGTCCCCAACCGGGGGCACCGGGACTAGCGGATCACACCGGGGAGCTGTTTTTT.

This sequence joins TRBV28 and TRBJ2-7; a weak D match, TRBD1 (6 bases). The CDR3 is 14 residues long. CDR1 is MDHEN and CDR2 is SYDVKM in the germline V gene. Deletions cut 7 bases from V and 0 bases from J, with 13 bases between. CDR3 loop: CASTDSSSSYEQYF. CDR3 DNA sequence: TGTGCCAGCACGGACAGTTCGAGCTCCTACGAGCAGTACTTC. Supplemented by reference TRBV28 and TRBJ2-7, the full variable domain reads DVKVTQSSRYLVKRTGEKVFLECVQDMDHENMFWYRQDPGLGLRLIYFSYDVKMKEKGDIPEGYSVSREKKERFSLILESASTNQTSMYLCASTDSSSSYEQYFGPGTRLTVT.

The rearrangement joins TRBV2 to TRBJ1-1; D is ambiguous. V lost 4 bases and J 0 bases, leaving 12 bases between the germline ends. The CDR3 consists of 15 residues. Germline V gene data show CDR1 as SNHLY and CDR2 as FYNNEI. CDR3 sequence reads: CASSVQEPMNTEAFF. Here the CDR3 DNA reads TGTGCCAGCAGTGTTCAGGAACCCATGAACACTGAAGCTTTCTTT.

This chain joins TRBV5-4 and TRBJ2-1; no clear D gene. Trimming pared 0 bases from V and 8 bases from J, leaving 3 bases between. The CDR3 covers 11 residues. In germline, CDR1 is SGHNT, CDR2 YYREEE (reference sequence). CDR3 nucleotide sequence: TGTGCCAGCAGCTTGGTCGATGAGCAGTTCTTC. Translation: CASSLVDEQFF.

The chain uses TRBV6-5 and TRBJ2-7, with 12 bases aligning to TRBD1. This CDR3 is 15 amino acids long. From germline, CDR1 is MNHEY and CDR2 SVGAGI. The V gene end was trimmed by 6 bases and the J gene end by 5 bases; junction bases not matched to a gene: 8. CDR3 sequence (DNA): TGTGCCAGCAGATCGACCGGGACAGGGGGCCACGAGCAGTACTTC. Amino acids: CASRSTGTGGHEQYF.

CDR3 in DNA: TGTGCCAGCAGTTTGGGGCGCCTTGGGGGCGACGTAGTCCACGGGACCCACACCGGGGAGCTGTTTTTT. Its protein product is CASSLGRLGGDVVHGTHTGELFF. The chain uses TRBV28 and TRBJ2-2; maybe TRBD1 (6 bases). The germline V and J ends were trimmed by 3 bases and 3 bases, with 35 bases remaining between them. CDR1 is MDHEN and CDR2 is SYDVKM in the germline V gene. The CDR3 totals 23 residues.

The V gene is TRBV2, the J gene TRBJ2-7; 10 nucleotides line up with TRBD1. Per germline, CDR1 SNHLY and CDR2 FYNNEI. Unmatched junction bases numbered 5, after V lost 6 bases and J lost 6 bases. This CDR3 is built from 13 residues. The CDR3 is CASRLDRGGEQYF. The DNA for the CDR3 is TGTGCCAGCAGGCTGGACAGGGGGGGCGAGCAGTACTTC.

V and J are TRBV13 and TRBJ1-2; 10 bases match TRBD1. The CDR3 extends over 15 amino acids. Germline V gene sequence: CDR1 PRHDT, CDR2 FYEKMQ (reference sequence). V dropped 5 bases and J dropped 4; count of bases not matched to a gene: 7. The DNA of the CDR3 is TGTGCCAGCAGCCGAGGGGACAGGGGAAGCTATGGCTACACCTTC. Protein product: CASSRGDRGSYGYTF.

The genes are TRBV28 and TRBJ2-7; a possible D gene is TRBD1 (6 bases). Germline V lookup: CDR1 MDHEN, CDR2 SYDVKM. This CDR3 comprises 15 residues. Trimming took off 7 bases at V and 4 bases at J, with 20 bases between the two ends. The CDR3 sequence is CASIQPGKGVYEQYF. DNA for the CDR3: TGTGCCAGCATCCAACCGGGAAAGGGGGTTTACGAGCAGTACTTC.

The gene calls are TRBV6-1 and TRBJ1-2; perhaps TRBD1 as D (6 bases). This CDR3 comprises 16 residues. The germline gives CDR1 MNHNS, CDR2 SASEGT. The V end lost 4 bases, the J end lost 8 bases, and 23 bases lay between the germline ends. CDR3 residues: CASSVRGPGSAEGYTF. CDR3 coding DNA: TGTGCCAGCAGTGTCAGGGGTCCTGGCTCGGCTGAGGGCTACACCTTC.

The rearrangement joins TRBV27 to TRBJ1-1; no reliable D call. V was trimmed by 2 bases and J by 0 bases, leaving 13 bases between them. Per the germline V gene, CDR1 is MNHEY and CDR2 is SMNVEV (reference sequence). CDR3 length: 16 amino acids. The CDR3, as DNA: TGTGCCAGCAGTTTAGGATGGGAGATCATGAACACTGAAGCTTTCTTT. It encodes CASSLGWEIMNTEAFF.

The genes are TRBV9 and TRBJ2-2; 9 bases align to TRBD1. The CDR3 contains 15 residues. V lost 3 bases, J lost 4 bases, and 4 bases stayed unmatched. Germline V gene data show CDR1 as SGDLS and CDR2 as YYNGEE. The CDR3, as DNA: TGTGCCAGCAGCGGGGGACAGGGACCCACCGGGGAGCTGTTTTTT. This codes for CASSGGQGPTGELFF.

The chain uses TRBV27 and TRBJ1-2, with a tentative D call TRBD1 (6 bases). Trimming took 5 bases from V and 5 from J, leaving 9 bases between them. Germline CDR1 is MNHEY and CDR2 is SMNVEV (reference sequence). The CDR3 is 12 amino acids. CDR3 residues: CASSGQGYGYTF. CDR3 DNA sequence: TGTGCCAGCAGTGGCCAGGGGTATGGCTACACCTTC.

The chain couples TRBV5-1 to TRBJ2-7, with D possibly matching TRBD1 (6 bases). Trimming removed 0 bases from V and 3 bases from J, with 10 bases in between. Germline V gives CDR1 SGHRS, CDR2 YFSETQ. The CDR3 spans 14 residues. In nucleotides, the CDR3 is TGCGCCAGCAGCTTGGGGGGACAAGACTACGAGCAGTACTTC. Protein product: CASSLGGQDYEQYF.

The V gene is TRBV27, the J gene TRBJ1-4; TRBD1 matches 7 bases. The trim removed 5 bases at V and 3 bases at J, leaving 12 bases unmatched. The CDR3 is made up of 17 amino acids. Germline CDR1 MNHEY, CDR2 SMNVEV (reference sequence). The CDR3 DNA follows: TGTGCCAGCAGTCTCTCCCAGGGGGAGGCGGCTAATGAAAAACTGTTTTTT. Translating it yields CASSLSQGEAANEKLFF.

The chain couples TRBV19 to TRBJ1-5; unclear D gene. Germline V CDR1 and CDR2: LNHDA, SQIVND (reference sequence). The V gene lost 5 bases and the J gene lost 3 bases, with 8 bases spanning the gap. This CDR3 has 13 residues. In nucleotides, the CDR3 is TGTGCCAGTAGTTACAGCCCCAATCAGCCCCAGCATTTT. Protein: CASSYSPNQPQHF.

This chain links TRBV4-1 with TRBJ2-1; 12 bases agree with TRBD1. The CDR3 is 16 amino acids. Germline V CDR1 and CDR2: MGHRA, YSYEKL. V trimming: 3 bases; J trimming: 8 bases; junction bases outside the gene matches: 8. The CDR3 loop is CASSQGQGAFSDEQFF. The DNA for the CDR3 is TGCGCCAGCAGCCAGGGACAGGGGGCGTTTTCCGATGAGCAGTTCTTC.

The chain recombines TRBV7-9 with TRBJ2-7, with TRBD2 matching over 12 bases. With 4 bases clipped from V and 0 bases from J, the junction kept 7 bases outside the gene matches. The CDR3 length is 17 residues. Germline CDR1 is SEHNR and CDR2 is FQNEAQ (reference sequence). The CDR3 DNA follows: TGTGCCAGCAGCTCCGGGACTAGCGGGCCCAGCTCCTACGAGCAGTACTTC. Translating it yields CASSSGTSGPSSYEQYF.

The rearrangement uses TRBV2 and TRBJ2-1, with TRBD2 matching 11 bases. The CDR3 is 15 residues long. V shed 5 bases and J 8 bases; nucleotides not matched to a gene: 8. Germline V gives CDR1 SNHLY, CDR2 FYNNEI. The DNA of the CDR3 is TGTGCCAGCAGTCCTAGCAGACTAGCGGGGCATGAGCAGTTCTTC. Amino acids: CASSPSRLAGHEQFF.

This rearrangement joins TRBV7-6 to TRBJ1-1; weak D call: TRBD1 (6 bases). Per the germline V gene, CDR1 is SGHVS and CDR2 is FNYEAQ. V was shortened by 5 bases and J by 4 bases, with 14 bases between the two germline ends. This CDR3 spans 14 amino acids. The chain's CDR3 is CASSQIQGFTEAFF. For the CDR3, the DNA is TGTGCCAGCAGCCAGATACAGGGTTTCACTGAAGCTTTCTTT.